A selection of T cell receptor beta chains follows, all from one sample in a study of T cells expressing NK-cell markers. TCRdb re-called the 5' RACE reads, yielding one record per CDR3 amino acid sequence without DNA. The sample table sets out 300,000 to 450,000 distinct CDR3 sequences. Input material: blood T cells: a sorted CD56 or NKG2C T cell subset, CD4+ or CD8+ T cells, or bulk PBMC T cells (not recorded which). Receptor source: a man aged 18 to 70 in good health. The CDR3 runs from the conserved cysteine through the conserved F or W.

TRBV19	TRBJ1-1	14	CASRLAGTDTEAFF
TRBV7-8	TRBJ2-1	15	CASSLARVAGGPQFF
TRBV5-1	TRBJ2-5	13	CASMVTTQETQYF
TRBV12-3/TRBV12-4	TRBJ2-5	15	CASSPSGGYQETQYF
TRBV10-2	TRBJ2-3	13	CASSAQGTDTQYF
TRBV9	TRBJ1-2	15	CASSVGGQKRYGYTF
TRBV9	TRBJ1-1	14	CASSVLAQNTEAFF
TRBV28	TRBJ1-6	12	CASRGPNSPLHF
TRBV5-1	TRBJ2-7	15	CASSPGTTGSYEQYF
TRBV30	TRBJ1-1	14	CAWDRGNRNTEAFF
TRBV3-1	TRBJ2-2	14	CASSQGTWTGELFF
TRBV3-1	TRBJ2-3	17	CASSHGLAGFSTDTQYF
TRBV25-1	TRBJ2-2	18	CASSFRDSHTSNTGELFF
TRBV18	TRBJ2-5	15	CASSSSGTDQETQYF
TRBV5-5	TRBJ1-4	14	CASSSGPVTEKLFF
TRBV4-1	TRBJ2-1	15	CASSHPSSRINEQFF
TRBV6-6	TRBJ2-5	13	CASNKGPWETQYF
TRBV6-1	TRBJ1-4	15	CASRNGDRLREKLFF
TRBV6-5	TRBJ1-1	14	CASSSGWGVGEAFF
TRBV20-1	TRBJ2-5	13	CSARGRVGETQYF
TRBV20-1	TRBJ2-7	13	CSANRAIRGEQYF
TRBV5-1	TRBJ1-4	14	CASSPGQGREKLFF
TRBV12-3/TRBV12-4	TRBJ1-1	14	CASTVRGVGTEAFF
TRBV29-1	TRBJ2-2	13	CSVAVTVTGELFF
TRBV6-1	TRBJ2-1	14	CASRRDRGYNEQFF
TRBV6-1	TRBJ2-7	13	CASSERAAYEQYF
TRBV15	TRBJ1-5	13	CANREASYQPQHF
TRBV5-1	TRBJ1-4	14	CASSLGATNEKLFF
TRBV10-3	TRBJ2-5	14	CAISESNLKETQYF
TRBV6-1	TRBJ1-1	16	CASSGYLTGKSLRAFF
TRBV25-1	TRBJ2-7	15	CASSGNQGQVYEQYF
TRBV27	TRBJ2-7	17	CASSPSRTSGEAYEQYF
TRBV5-1	TRBJ1-3	16	CASSGTPGSSGNTIYF
TRBV5-4	TRBJ2-7	15	CASSPDQGDLHEQYF
TRBV7-9	TRBJ1-2	14	CASSLYAGPGGYTF
TRBV2	TRBJ2-2	21	CASRNLAGGLSFRPKTGELFF
TRBV7-3	TRBJ2-3	16	CASSLQRGGRGDTQYF
TRBV12-3/TRBV12-4	TRBJ2-1	14	CASSLANPPNEQFF
TRBV12-3/TRBV12-4	TRBJ2-1	15	CASSLGGGAGNEQFF